These T cell receptor beta chains were read from a single sample in a study of blood T cell repertoires in COVID-19. Produced via immunoSEQ multiplex PCR; TCRdb's table is partial and in-frame only. The sample records around 290,000 clones, 80% to 95% being singletons. The sample was PBMCs or T cells enriched from blood (not recorded which). The receptors originated from a woman in her twenties or thirties who had recovered from COVID-19. Both conserved end residues are trimmed from each CDR3. D genes are given only for firm matches.

D | J | V | CDR3
TRBD1 | TRBJ1-1 | TRBV12-5 | ASGLAYRGAFRHVKDMNTEAF
NA | TRBJ2-1 | TRBV3-1/TRBV3-2 | ASRESGFHNEQF
TRBD1 | TRBJ2-3 | TRBV19 | ASSIGTGDTQY
TRBD2 | TRBJ2-7 | TRBV5-6 | ASSPPTPSGENEQY
NA | TRBJ1-6 | TRBV7-6 | ASSQQGRSSPLH
TRBD2 | TRBJ2-7 | TRBV28 | ASSPLYTSARGGYEQY
NA | TRBJ2-2 | TRBV7-3 | ASSRSQGRGTGELF
TRBD2 | TRBJ2-7 | TRBV7-9 | ASSSSGSPYEQY
TRBD1 | TRBJ1-4 | TRBV18 | ASSPSDRVRLF
NA | TRBJ2-1 | TRBV29-1 | SVSYNEQF
NA | TRBJ1-4 | TRBV4-1 | ASSQDPGRGEKLF
NA | TRBJ2-3 | TRBV30 | AWSVTTTDTQY
NA | TRBJ1-5 | TRBV21-1 | ASSKVGGLVNQPQH
NA | TRBJ1-2 | TRBV7-2 | ASSLAGGFGYGYT
TRBD1 | TRBJ2-3 | TRBV6-1 | ASSEMRQGTDTQY
TRBD2 | TRBJ2-7 | TRBV7-2 | ASSLIGTSGRGPYEQY
NA | TRBJ2-1 | TRBV12-5 | ASGLDSVNSYNEQF
TRBD1 | TRBJ1-1 | TRBV7-3 | ASSLSLDRGRTEAF
NA | TRBJ1-2 | TRBV28 | ASSLRGAGTAYGYT
NA | TRBJ1-1 | TRBV7-9 | ASSLPGHTEAF
NA | TRBJ2-1 | TRBV6-2/TRBV6-3 | ASSSREGEQF
TRBD1 | TRBJ1-2 | TRBV9 | ASSVDGQGTYGYT
TRBD2 | TRBJ2-5 | TRBV7-6 | ASSSPVAGRQETQY
TRBD2 | TRBJ2-1 | TRBV11-2 | ASSLEGTRIYNEQF
NA | TRBJ1-6 | TRBV19 | ASSWRGNNSPLH
NA | TRBJ2-7 | TRBV18 | ASSPRGSRDLSYEQY
NA | TRBJ1-2 | TRBV7-2 | ASSLVGTPFYGYT